The clone carrying this T cell receptor beta chain was observed once. It was with a sample-barcoded 5' primer and a J-beta primer mix that a second PCR of about 6 to 12 cycles was run. Via MiXCR, TCRdb re-called the 5' RACE reads, giving one row per CDR3 protein. The data hold hundreds of thousands of distinct CDR3 sequences, with approximately 59% observed a single time. The CDR3 sequence is 13 residues long. The ends were cut back, 10 bases at V and 5 bases at J, with 18 bases in the middle. This record belongs to a study of blood T cells in healthy people across ages. The V call is TRBV12-3 or TRBV12-4, the J call TRBJ2-7; D tentatively reads TRBD1 or TRBD2 (5 bases each). Material: blood. This TCR derives from a man between 60 and 75 years old in good health. The CDR3 is CATMRGPFHEQYF. CDR3 bases: TGTGCCACCATGAGGGGACCGTTTCACGAGCAGTACTTC.